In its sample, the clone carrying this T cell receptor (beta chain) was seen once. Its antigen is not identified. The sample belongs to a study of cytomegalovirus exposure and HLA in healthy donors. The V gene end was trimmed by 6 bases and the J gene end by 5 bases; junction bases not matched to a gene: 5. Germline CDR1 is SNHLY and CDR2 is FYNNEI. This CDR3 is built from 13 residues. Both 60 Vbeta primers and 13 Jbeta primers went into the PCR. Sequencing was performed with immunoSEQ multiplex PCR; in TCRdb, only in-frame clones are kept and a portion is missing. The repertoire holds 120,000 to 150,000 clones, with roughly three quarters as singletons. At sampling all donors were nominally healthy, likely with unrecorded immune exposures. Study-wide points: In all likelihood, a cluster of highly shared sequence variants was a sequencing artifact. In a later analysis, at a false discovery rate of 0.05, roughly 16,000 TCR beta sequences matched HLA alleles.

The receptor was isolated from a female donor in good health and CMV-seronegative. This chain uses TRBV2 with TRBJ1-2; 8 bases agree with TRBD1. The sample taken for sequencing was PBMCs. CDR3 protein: CASRLGQVYGYTF. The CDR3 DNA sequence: TGTGCCAGCAGGTTGGGACAGGTTTATGGCTACACCTTC.